This T cell receptor (beta chain) emerged from a study of T cell repertoires in cytomegalovirus infection. At the level of the study: Well-studied HLA-B-restricted CMV epitopes were used in the study alongside recently identified HLA-C-restricted ones.

Notes on this clonotype: The antigen is not known.

MiXCR was run by TCRdb on the reads, yielding one entry per CDR3 protein. The sample contains roughly 180,000 distinct CDR3 sequences, about a fifth of which appear only once. This TCR came from a human donor in good health (CMV status not recorded). Some clones in this sample may be carry-over from other donors' samples. The sequences come from CD8+ T cells from cultured PBMCs, collected from culture after CMV antigen stimulation.

CDR3 region: CASRQDGPNTEAFF. The CDR3 DNA reads as TGTGCCAGCAGGCAAGACGGACCGAACACTGAAGCTTTCTTT. This chain uses TRBV6-2 or TRBV6-3 with TRBJ1-1; D gene unclear. Germline V lookup: CDR1 MNHEY, CDR2 SVGEGT. The CDR3 has 14 residues. V dropped 6 bases and J dropped 1 base, with 12 bases sitting between them.